The 14 T cell receptor beta chains presented below share a single source sample, sequenced in a study of CD8+ T cells in alopecia areata. The authors extracted RNA and reverse transcribed it into cDNA as the sequencing template. TCRdb's copy holds only in-frame clones and misses some; the assay was immunoSEQ multiplex PCR. The sample records about 100,000 clones, 44% being singletons. The treatment denotes: oral pan-JAK inhibitor, 5-10 mg twice daily. Sequencing was performed on CD8+ T cells sorted from blood, taken at week 24, from a patient treated with tofacitinib. The receptors come from a human donor with alopecia areata.

The V and J genes are TRBV7-9 and TRBJ2-1; 12 positions match TRBD2. In germline, CDR1 is SEHNR, CDR2 FQNEAQ (reference sequence). Trimming removed 4 bases from V and 7 bases from J; junction bases left unmatched: 5. The CDR3 sequence is 15 residues long. CDR3 protein: CASSSIGTSGNEQFF. In nucleotides, the CDR3 is TGTGCCAGCAGCTCCATCGGGACTAGCGGGAATGAGCAGTTCTTC.

The chain carries TRBV9 and TRBJ2-2, with 8 bases aligning to TRBD2. The CDR3 spans 17 residues. Germline CDR1 is SGDLS and CDR2 is YYNGEE. V lost 4 bases to trimming and J lost 6 bases; unmatched junction nucleotides: 14. The CDR3 sequence is CASSPGGGSLPAGELFF. In DNA, the CDR3 is TGTGCCAGCAGCCCCGGGGGGGGGAGCCTTCCCGCCGGGGAGCTGTTTTTT.

This clone was seen once. V usage is TRBV9 and J usage is TRBJ2-3; TRBD2 agrees at 12 bases. Germline V lookup: CDR1 SGDLS, CDR2 YYNGEE. Germline trimming cut 5 bases from V and 7 bases from J; bases unmatched to any gene: 8. CDR3 size: 15 residues. The DNA for the CDR3 is TGTGCCAGCAGGGATCGACTAGCGGGAGCCAATACGCAGTATTTT. Translating gives CASRDRLAGANTQYF.

The gene calls are TRBV5-6 and TRBJ2-3; the D gene is possibly TRBD2 (5 bases). Trimming left V 4 bases short and J 6 bases short, with 12 bases between. Germline V gene data show CDR1 as SGHDT and CDR2 as YYEEEE. This CDR3 is 13 amino acids long. CDR3 coding DNA: TGTGCCAGCAGCCACGGAGGCGGGGATACGCAGTATTTT. The encoded protein is CASSHGGGDTQYF.

In this sample, this clone turned up a few times. J is TRBJ2-7 and V is TRBV29-1; possible D gene TRBD2, 6 bases. Germline CDR1 is SQVTM and CDR2 is ANQGSEA. Trimming cost V 3 bases and J 2 bases, with 20 bases left between them. The CDR3 loop spans 16 amino acids. The CDR3 is CSVDRNSGSGPYEQYF. The CDR3 DNA reads as TGCAGCGTTGATAGGAACTCGGGTAGCGGACCCTACGAGCAGTACTTC.

This chain uses TRBV18 with TRBJ2-5; D call uncertain. CDR1 is KGHSH and CDR2 is LQKENI in the germline V gene. V lost 2 bases to trimming and J lost 2 bases, with 12 bases between them. The CDR3 covers 15 residues. The CDR3 DNA reads as TGTGCCAGCTCACCAACACAGACCGGACAAGAGACCCAGTACTTC. Translated: CASSPTQTGQETQYF.

This chain links TRBV6-5 with TRBJ2-7, with D maybe TRBD2 (7 bases). CDR3 length equals 16 residues. Per germline, CDR1 MNHEY and CDR2 SVGAGI. Trimming removed 2 bases at V and 3 bases at J, with 17 bases between. The CDR3 loop reads CASSYVGGGAYYEQYF. CDR3 nucleotide sequence: TGTGCCAGCAGTTACGTCGGAGGGGGGGCTTACTACGAGCAGTACTTC.

V usage is TRBV19 and J usage is TRBJ1-1; D is unresolved. V was trimmed by 5 bases and J by 0 bases, leaving 10 bases between them. CDR1 and CDR2 from the germline V gene are LNHDA and SQIVND (reference sequence). The CDR3 runs 14 residues. The CDR3 DNA reads TGTGCCAGTAGTCTGGTGGCAATGAACACTGAAGCTTTCTTT. It encodes CASSLVAMNTEAFF.

The sample holds many counts of this clone. The sample carries other DNA sequences with the same CDR3. CDR3: CSVRQSGELFF. CDR3 coding DNA: TGCAGCGTAAGACAGTCCGGGGAGCTGTTTTTT. This chain connects TRBV29-1 to TRBJ2-2; a weak D match, TRBD1 (5 bases). Germline lookup yields CDR1 SQVTM and CDR2 ANQGSEA. V shed 6 bases and J shed 6 bases, with 8 bases lying between them. The CDR3 is 11 amino acids.

The chain has TRBV5-1 and TRBJ2-2; possibly TRBD1 for D (8 bases). Germline-derived CDR1 and CDR2 are SGHRS and YFSETQ. This CDR3 has 16 amino acids. Deletions cut 5 bases from V and 6 bases from J, with 20 bases between. The CDR3 sequence is CASRPAGAGQAGELFF. The DNA of the CDR3 is TGCGCCAGCAGGCCGGCAGGAGCGGGACAGGCCGGGGAGCTGTTTTTT.

Only a few counts were recorded for this clone. J is TRBJ2-7 and V is TRBV4-2, with 8 bases lining up with TRBD2. Trimming cost V 7 bases and J 6 bases; bases outside gene matches: 11. Germline-derived CDR1 and CDR2 are LGHNA and YNFKEQ. The CDR3 is 14 amino acids. In DNA form, the CDR3 reads TGTGCCAGCACCCACGGTCTCAGCGGGGGCGAGCAGTACTTC. This encodes CASTHGLSGGEQYF.

V gene TRBV4-1 combines with J gene TRBJ1-4; tentative D call: TRBD1 (5 bases). This CDR3 region has 17 residues. Germline V gene sequence: CDR1 MGHRA, CDR2 YSYEKL. V was shortened by 3 bases and J by 3 bases, with 17 bases between the two germline ends. The DNA of the CDR3 is TGCGCCAGCAGCCAGGTGGGGCGGGCCGGGGCTAATGAAAAACTGTTTTTT. Protein sequence: CASSQVGRAGANEKLFF.

This clone has just a few counts. The chain links TRBV19 to TRBJ2-7; 10 nucleotides line up with TRBD2. V lost 9 bases and J lost 7; bases outside the gene matches: 9. From germline, CDR1 is LNHDA and CDR2 SQIVND (reference sequence). This CDR3 is built from 13 residues. DNA for the CDR3: TGTGCCAGCTCACCGGGACTAGCGTCAGAGCAGTACTTC. This sequence encodes CASSPGLASEQYF.

This clone was observed a few times. V gene TRBV29-1 combines with J gene TRBJ2-2, with 7 bases that match TRBD1. The V gene's germline CDR1 is SQVTM and CDR2 ANQGSEA. The J segment lost 5 bases and the V segment lost 7 bases, leaving 4 bases of the junction unmatched. This CDR3 has 12 residues. CDR3 sequence: CSGTTGTGELFF. Written as DNA, the CDR3 is TGCAGCGGGACGACAGGGACCGGGGAGCTGTTTTTT.